The T cell receptor beta chain under discussion was sequenced for a study of blood T cell repertoires in COVID-19. Generated by immunoSEQ multiplex PCR, the TCRdb table keeps only in-frame clones and is missing some. The table lists 150,000 to 200,000 clones, roughly four fifths of them singletons. The CDR3 has 14 amino acids. The junction had 9 bases not matched to a gene; V was cut back by 3 bases and J by 8 bases. The germline V gene encodes CDR1 SGDLS and CDR2 YYNGEE. This clone was picked up a small number of times. The sequencing sample was made of PBMCs or T cells enriched from blood (not recorded which). The rearrangement joins TRBV9 to TRBJ1-2; 8 nucleotides match TRBD1. The sequence was collected from a man over 45 who had recovered from COVID-19. CDR3 bases: TGTGCCAGCAGCGACCGGACAGGGCCTAGAGGCTACACCTTC. This encodes CASSDRTGPRGYTF.